This T cell receptor beta chain was recovered during a study of blood T cell repertoires in COVID-19. The method was immunoSEQ multiplex PCR; TCRdb's version includes in-frame clones alone and lacks a portion of them. The table lists fewer than 250,000 clones, around 88% of them singletons. Germline CDR1 is GTSNPN and CDR2 is SVGIG (reference sequence). Trimming removed 5 bases at V and 7 bases at J, with 14 bases between. The CDR3 contains 12 residues. Sequencing used PBMCs or T cells enriched from blood (not recorded which). The receptor was isolated from a woman in her fifties or sixties who had recovered from COVID-19. J is TRBJ2-5 and V is TRBV30, with D perhaps matching TRBD1 (6 bases). In DNA, the CDR3 is TGTGCCTGGGGGGGCTGGGTCGGGACCCAGTACTTC. This sequence encodes CAWGGWVGTQYF.